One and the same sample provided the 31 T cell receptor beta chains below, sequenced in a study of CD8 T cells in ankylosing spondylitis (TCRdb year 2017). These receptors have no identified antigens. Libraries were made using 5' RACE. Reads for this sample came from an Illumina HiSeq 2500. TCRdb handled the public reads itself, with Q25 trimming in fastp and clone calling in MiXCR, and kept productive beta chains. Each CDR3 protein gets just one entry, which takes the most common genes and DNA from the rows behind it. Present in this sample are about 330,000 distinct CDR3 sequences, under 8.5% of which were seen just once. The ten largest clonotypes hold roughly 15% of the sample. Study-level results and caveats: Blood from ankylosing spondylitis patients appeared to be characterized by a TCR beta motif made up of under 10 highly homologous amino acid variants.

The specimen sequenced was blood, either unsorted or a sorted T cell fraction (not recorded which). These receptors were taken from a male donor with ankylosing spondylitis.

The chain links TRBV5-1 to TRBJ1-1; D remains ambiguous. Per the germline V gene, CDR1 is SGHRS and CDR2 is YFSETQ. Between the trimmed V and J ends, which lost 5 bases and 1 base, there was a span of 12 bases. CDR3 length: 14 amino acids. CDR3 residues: CASRKDTTNTEAFF. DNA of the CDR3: TGCGCCAGCAGAAAAGACACTACGAACACTGAAGCTTTCTTT.

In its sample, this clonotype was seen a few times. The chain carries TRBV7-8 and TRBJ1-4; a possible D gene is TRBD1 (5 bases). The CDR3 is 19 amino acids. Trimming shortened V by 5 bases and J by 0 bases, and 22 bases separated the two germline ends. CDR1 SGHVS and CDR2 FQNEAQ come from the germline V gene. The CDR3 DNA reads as TGTGCCAGCAGCCCCAGACCGGCAGGGCTATTCACAACTAATGAAAAACTGTTTTTT. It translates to CASSPRPAGLFTTNEKLFF.

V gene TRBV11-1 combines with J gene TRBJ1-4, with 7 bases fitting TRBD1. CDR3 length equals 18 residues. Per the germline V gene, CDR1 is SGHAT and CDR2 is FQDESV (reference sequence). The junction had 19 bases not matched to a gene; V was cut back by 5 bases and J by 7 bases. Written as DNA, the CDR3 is TGTGCCAGCAGCCCATTAGGGAGCCCCGGGACAGATATTGAAAAACTGTTTTTT. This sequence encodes CASSPLGSPGTDIEKLFF.

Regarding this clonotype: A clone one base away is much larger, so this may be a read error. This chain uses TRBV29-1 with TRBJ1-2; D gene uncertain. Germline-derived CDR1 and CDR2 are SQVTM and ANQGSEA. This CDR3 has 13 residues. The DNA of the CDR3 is TGCAGCGTTGAAGAGTCCCTGAACTGTGGCTACACCTTC. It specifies CSVEESLNCGYTF.

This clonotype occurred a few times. The CDR3 here is CASSLISSTDTQYF. Written as DNA, the CDR3 is TGCGCCAGCAGCTTAATCTCTAGCACAGATACGCAGTATTTT. The chain combines TRBV5-1 with TRBJ2-3; D gene uncertain. The CDR3 consists of 14 residues. Germline CDR1 SGHRS, CDR2 YFSETQ. V was pared by 2 bases and J by 0 bases, with 7 bases between.

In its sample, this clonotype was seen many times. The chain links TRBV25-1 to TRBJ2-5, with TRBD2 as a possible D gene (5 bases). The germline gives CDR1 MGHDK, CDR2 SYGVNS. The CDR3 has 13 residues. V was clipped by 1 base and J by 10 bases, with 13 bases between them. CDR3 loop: CASSEFGSEDQYF. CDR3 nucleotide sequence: TGTGCCAGCAGTGAATTTGGCTCGGAGGACCAGTACTTC.

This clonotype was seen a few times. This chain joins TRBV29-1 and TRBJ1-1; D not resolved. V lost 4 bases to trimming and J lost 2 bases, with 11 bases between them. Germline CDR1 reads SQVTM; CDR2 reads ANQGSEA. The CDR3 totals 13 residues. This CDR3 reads CSVGRQPNTEAFF. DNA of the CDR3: TGCAGCGTTGGACGACAACCTAACACTGAAGCTTTCTTT. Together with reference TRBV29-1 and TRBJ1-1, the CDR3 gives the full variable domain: SAVISQKPSRDICQRGTSLTIQCQVDSQVTMMFWYRQQPGQSLTLIATANQGSEATYESGFVIDKFPISRPNLTFSTLTVSNMSPEDSSIYLCSVGRQPNTEAFFGQGTRLTVV.

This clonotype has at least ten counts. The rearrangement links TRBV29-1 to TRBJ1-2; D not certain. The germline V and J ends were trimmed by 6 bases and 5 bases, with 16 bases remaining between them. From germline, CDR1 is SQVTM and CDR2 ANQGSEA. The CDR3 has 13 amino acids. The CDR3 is CSVSNGAVYGYTF. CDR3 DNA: TGCAGCGTATCCAATGGAGCGGTTTATGGCTACACCTTC. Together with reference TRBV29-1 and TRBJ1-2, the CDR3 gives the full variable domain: SAVISQKPSRDICQRGTSLTIQCQVDSQVTMMFWYRQQPGQSLTLIATANQGSEATYESGFVIDKFPISRPNLTFSTLTVSNMSPEDSSIYLCSVSNGAVYGYTFGSGTRLTVV.

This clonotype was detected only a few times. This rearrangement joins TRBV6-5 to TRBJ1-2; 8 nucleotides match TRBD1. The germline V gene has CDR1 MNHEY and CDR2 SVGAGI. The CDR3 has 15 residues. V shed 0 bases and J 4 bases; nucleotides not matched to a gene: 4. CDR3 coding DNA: TGTGCCAGCAGTTACTCGTCAGGGGGCGCCTATGGCTACACCTTC. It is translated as CASSYSSGGAYGYTF.

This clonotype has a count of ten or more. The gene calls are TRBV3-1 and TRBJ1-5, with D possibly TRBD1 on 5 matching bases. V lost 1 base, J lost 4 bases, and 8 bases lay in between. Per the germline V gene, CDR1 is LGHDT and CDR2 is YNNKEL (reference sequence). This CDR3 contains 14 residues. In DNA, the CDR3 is TGTGCCAGCAGCCAAGGACAGCAAAATCAGCCCCAGCATTTT. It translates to CASSQGQQNQPQHF.

CDR3 coding DNA: TGTGCCAGCAGTGAAGGTACAGGGATGAGTGAAAAACTGTTTTTT. Its translation: CASSEGTGMSEKLFF. The chain employs TRBV6-1 and TRBJ1-4; D may be TRBD1 (6 bases). This CDR3 comprises 15 residues. Looked up from germline, CDR1 is MNHNS and CDR2 is SASEGT. V dropped 1 base and J dropped 7 bases, with 13 bases sitting between them.

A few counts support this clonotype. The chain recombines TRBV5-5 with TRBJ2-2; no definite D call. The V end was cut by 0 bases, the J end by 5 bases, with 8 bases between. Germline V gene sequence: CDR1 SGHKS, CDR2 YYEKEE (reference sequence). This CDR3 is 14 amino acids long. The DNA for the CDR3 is TGTGCCAGCAGCTTGGCCCTCGGGACCGGGGAGCTGTTTTTT. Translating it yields CASSLALGTGELFF.

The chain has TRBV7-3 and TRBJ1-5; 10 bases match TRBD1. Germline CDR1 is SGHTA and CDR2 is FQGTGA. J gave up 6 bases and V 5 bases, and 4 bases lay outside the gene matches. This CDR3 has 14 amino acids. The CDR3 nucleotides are TGTGCCAGCAGCCAGACAGGGGGCGGTCAGCCCCAGCATTTT. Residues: CASSQTGGGQPQHF.

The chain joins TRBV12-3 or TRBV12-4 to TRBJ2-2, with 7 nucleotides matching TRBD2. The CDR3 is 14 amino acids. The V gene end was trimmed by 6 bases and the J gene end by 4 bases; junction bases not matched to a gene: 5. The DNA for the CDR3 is TGTGCCAGCAGGCGGGGGAGGGCCACCGGGGAGCTGTTTTTT. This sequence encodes CASRRGRATGELFF.

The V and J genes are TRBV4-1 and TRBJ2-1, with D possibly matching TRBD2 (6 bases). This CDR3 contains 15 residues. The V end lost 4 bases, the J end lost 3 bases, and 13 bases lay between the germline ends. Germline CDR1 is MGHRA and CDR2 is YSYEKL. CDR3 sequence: CASSPAASDYNEQFF. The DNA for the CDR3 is TGCGCCAGCAGCCCCGCGGCTAGCGACTACAATGAGCAGTTCTTC.

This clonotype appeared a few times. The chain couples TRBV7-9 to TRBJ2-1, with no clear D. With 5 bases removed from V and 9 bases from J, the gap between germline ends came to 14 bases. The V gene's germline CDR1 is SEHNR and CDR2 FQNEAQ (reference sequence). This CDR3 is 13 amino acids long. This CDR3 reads CASSPPETVEQFF. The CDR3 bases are TGTGCCAGCAGCCCGCCCGAGACGGTTGAGCAGTTCTTC.

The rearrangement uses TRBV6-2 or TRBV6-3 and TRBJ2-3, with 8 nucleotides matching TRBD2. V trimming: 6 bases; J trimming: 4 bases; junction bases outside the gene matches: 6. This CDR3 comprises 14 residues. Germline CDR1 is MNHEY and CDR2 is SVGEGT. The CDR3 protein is CASSPGLGADTQYF. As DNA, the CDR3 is TGTGCCAGCAGCCCGGGACTAGGGGCAGATACGCAGTATTTT.

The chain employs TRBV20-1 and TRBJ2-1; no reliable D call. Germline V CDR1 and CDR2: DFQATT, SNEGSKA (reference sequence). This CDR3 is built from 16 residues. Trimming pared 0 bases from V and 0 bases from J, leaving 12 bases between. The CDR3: CSARDETLGSYNEQFF. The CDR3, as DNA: TGCAGTGCTAGAGACGAGACTCTCGGCTCCTACAATGAGCAGTTCTTC.

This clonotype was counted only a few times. The CDR3 reads CSAKGQVSQPQHF. DNA of the CDR3: TGCAGTGCGAAGGGACAGGTGAGCCAGCCCCAGCATTTT. This chain joins TRBV20-1 and TRBJ1-5; 8 nucleotides match TRBD1. Trimming took 6 bases from V and 7 from J; bases not matched to a gene: 8. Germline loops: CDR1 DFQATT, CDR2 SNEGSKA (reference sequence). The CDR3 runs 13 residues.

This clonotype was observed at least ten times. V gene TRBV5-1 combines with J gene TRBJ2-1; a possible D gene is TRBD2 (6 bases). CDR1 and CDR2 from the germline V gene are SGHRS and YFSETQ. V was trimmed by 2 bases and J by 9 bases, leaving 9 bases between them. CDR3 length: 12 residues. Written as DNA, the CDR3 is TGCGCCAGCAGCTTTACTAGCTTTGAGCAGTTCTTC. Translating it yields CASSFTSFEQFF.

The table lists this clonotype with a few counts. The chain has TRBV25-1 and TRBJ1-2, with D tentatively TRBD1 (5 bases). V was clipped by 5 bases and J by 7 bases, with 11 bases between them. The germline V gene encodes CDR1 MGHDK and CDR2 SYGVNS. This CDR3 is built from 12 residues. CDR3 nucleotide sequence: TGTGCCAGCAGTCCCCCTCAGGGTGGCTACACCTTC. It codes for CASSPPQGGYTF.

For the CDR3, the DNA is TGTGCCAGCAGTGGGACTAGCGGGAGTCGGAATACGCAGTATTTT. Its protein is CASSGTSGSRNTQYF. V and J are TRBV7-3 and TRBJ2-3, with 14 bases fitting TRBD2. V lost 6 bases and J lost 7; bases outside the gene matches: 6. The CDR3 spans 15 residues. CDR1 SGHTA and CDR2 FQGTGA come from the germline V gene.

CDR3 region: CASSPGLAEWGWEQYF. DNA of the CDR3: TGTGCCAGCAGCCCGGGACTAGCGGAGTGGGGATGGGAGCAGTACTTC. The chain has TRBV5-5 and TRBJ2-7; TRBD2 matches at 11 bases. The CDR3 is 16 residues long. Germline values: CDR1 SGHKS, CDR2 YYEKEE (reference sequence). The V segment lost 4 bases and the J segment 7 bases; nucleotides outside the gene matches: 13.

As DNA, the CDR3 is TGTGCCAGCAGCTTAGGCGGACTAGGAGCCCCCGAGCAGTACTTC. Residues: CASSLGGLGAPEQYF. This rearrangement joins TRBV7-2 to TRBJ2-7; 7 bases match TRBD2. CDR1 and CDR2 from the germline V gene are SGHTA and FQGNSA. The CDR3 is 15 residues long. The trim removed 1 base at V and 6 bases at J, leaving 9 bases unmatched. Based on the CDR3 plus reference TRBV7-2 and TRBJ2-7, the full variable domain is GAGVSQSPSNKVTEKGKDVELRCDPISGHTALYWYRQSLGQGLEFLIYFQGNSAPDKSGLPSDRFSAERTGGSVSTLTIQRTQQEDSAVYLCASSLGGLGAPEQYFGPGTRLTVT.

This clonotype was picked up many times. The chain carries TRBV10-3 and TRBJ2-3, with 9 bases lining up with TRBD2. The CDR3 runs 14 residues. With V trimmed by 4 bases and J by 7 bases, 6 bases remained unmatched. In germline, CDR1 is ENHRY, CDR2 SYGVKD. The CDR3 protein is CAISGSGSEYTQYF. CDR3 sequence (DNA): TGTGCCATCAGTGGTAGCGGGAGTGAATATACGCAGTATTTT.

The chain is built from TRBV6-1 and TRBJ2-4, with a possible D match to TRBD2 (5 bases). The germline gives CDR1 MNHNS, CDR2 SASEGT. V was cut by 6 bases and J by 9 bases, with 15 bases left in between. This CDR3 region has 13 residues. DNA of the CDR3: TGTGCCAGCAGACCAGCGGAGTGGGGCATTCAGTACTTC. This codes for CASRPAEWGIQYF.

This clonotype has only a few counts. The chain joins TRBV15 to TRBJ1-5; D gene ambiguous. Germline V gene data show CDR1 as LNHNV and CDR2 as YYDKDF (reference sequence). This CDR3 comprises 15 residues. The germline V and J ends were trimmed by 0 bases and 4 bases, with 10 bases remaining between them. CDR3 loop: CATSRDRVQNQPQHF. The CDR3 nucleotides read TGTGCCACCAGCAGAGATCGGGTCCAGAATCAGCCCCAGCATTTT.

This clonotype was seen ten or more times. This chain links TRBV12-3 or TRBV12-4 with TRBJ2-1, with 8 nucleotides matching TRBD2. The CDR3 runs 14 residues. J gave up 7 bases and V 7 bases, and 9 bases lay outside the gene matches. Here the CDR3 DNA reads TGTGCCAGCAAGCCGGGACTAGGGAGGAATGAGCAGTTCTTC. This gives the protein CASKPGLGRNEQFF.

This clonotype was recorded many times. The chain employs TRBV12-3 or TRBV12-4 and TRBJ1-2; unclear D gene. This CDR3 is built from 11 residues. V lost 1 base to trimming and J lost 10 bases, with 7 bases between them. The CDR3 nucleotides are TGTGCCAGCAGTTTAGGCTTGGTCTACACCTTC. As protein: CASSLGLVYTF.

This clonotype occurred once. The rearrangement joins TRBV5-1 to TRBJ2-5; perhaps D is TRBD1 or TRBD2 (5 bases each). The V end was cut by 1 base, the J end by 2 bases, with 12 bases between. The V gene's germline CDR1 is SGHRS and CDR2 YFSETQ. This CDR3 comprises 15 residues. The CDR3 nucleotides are TGCGCCAGCAGCTTGACCCCTGGGGGACAAGAGACCCAGTACTTC. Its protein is CASSLTPGGQETQYF.

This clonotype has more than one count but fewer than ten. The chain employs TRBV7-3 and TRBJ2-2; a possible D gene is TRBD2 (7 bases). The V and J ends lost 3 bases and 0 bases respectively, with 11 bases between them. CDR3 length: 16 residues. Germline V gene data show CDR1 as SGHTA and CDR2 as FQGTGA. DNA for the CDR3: TGTGCCAGCAGCTTCCCCGGGGGGCCGAACACCGGGGAGCTGTTTTTT. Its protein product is CASSFPGGPNTGELFF.